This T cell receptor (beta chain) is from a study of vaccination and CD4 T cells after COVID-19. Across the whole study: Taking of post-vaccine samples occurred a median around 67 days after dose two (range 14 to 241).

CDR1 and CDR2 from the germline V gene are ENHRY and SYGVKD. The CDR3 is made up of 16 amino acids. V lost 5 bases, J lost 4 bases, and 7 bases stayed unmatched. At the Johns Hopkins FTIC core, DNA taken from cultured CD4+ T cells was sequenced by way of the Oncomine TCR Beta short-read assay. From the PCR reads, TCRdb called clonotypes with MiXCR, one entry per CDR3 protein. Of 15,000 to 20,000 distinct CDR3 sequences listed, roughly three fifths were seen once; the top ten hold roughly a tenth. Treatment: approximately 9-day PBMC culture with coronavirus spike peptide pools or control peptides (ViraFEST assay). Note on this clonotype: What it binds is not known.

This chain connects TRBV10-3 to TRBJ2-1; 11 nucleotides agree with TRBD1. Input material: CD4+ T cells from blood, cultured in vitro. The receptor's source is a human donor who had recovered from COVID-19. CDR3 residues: CAISPAGQGEYNEQFF. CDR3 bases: TGTGCCATCAGTCCTGCGGGACAGGGGGAATACAATGAGCAGTTCTTC.